This T cell receptor (beta chain) was profiled in a study of T cells in Graves' hyperthyroidism and ophthalmopathy. Findings and limits, study-wide: Blood also carried most thyroid clonotypes expanded above 0.001.

This clonotype was recorded many times. The antigen is not known. Diagnostic assessment was based on clinical symptoms, serum thyroxine and TRAb, thyroid ultrasound and orbital computed tomography. The V gene's germline CDR1 is SGDLS and CDR2 YYNGEE. The CDR3 has 14 amino acids. Trimming removed 0 bases at V and 3 bases at J, with 10 bases between. TCR beta CDR3 regions were amplified from RNA. Researchers ran a first-round RT-PCR on the TCR CDR3 using the HTBI primer set. MiXCR, run by TCRdb on the multiplex PCR reads, gives a single entry per CDR3 protein. Of 400,000 to 500,000 distinct CDR3 sequences listed, approximately 15% are singletons.

The origin of this receptor is a man younger than 30 with Graves' ophthalmopathy. The genes are TRBV9 and TRBJ2-7; D may be TRBD1 (5 bases). Sequencing used blood. CDR3 protein: CASSVDTGYYEQYF. The CDR3 DNA reads TGTGCCAGCAGCGTAGATACAGGCTACTACGAGCAGTACTTC.